The source of this T cell receptor (beta chain) is a study of T cells after yellow fever vaccination. Study-wide findings and caveats: At approximately 95% for CD4 and about 91% for CD8, most primary-vaccination clones showed up again after the booster.

A process of 5'RACE template switching, which added a universal primer site and UMIs, was used to make TCR cDNA. One entry per CDR3 protein, called by TCRdb with MiXCR from the 5' RACE reads. The repertoire holds approximately 110,000 distinct CDR3 sequences, with approximately 7% as singletons. The CDR3 covers 15 residues. Looked up from germline, CDR1 is SGHRS and CDR2 is YFSETQ. The V end was cut by 2 bases, the J end by 4 bases, with 15 bases between. This clonotype was detected ten times or more. Its antigen is as yet unknown. The receptor was derived from a man between 18 and 35 years old who received the YFV17D yellow fever vaccine. This specimen was CD4+ T cells sorted from PBMCs, taken approximately 11 days after the first yellow fever vaccination. This chain links TRBV5-1 with TRBJ1-1; no reliable D call. CDR3 loop: CASSFAPGEGTEAFF. Written as DNA, the CDR3 is TGCGCCAGCAGCTTTGCACCCGGAGAGGGCACTGAAGCTTTCTTT. The full variable domain, in which reference TRBV5-1 and TRBJ1-1 provide the parts outside the CDR3, is KAGVTQTPRYLIKTRGQQVTLSCSPISGHRSVSWYQQTPGQGLQFLFEYFSETQRNKGNFPGRFSGRQFSNSRSEMNVSTLELGDSALYLCASSFAPGEGTEAFFGQGTRLTVV.